This T cell receptor (beta chain) was documented in a study of shared clonotypes between healthy human individuals. Overall study findings and caveats: Sequencing depth was predicted to influence how clonotypes are shared among donors.

The V end lost 6 bases, the J end lost 5 bases, and 11 bases lay between the germline ends. The CDR3 is made up of 12 amino acids. The germline V gene has CDR1 SNHLY and CDR2 FYNNEI. Those who donated were healthy HIV-negative adults, with no recent acute infections or vaccinations reported. Both subsets, CD45RA+ naive and CD45RA-negative memory, were split from the CD4+ cells. Per sorted-subset replicate PCR, input was 150 to 250 ng DNA, representing roughly 30,000 T cell genomes. Clones were read by immunoSEQ multiplex PCR, and TCRdb kept only the in-frame ones, dropping some. The repertoire has about 1.1 million clones, approximately 80% of them found once; the top ten carry 0.5% to 0.6%. Concerning this clone: What it binds is unknown.

This clonotype was sampled from a man between 18 and 29 years old in good health. Some clones in this sample may be carry-over from other donors' samples. V gene TRBV2 combines with J gene TRBJ2-7; no firm D call. Input material: memory CD4+ T cells from PBMCs. Subset meaning: CD45RA-negative fraction. The CDR3 region is CASRPPRHEQYF. The CDR3 region has the DNA TGTGCCAGCAGGCCCCCCCGGCACGAGCAGTACTTC.